The 11 T cell receptor beta chains below all came from one sample that was sequenced in a study of shared clonotypes between healthy human individuals. Assay used: immunoSEQ multiplex PCR; TCRdb lists only in-frame clones, some missing. The sample carries roughly 760,000 clones, around 72% recorded once. Specimen: memory CD4+ T cells sorted from blood. Subset indicated: CD45RA-negative fraction. The source of these receptors is a woman between 25 and 40 years old in good health.

This chain links TRBV28 with TRBJ2-3; 8 bases align to TRBD2. Germline V gene sequence: CDR1 MDHEN, CDR2 SYDVKM. V shed 3 bases, J shed 2 bases, and the junction held 4 bases outside the gene matches. This CDR3 has 15 residues. The CDR3: CASSLKREYTDTQYF. The CDR3, as DNA: TGTGCCAGCAGTTTGAAGCGGGAGTACACAGATACGCAGTATTTT. Based on the CDR3 plus reference TRBV28 and TRBJ2-3, the full variable domain is DVKVTQSSRYLVKRTGEKVFLECVQDMDHENMFWYRQDPGLGLRLIYFSYDVKMKEKGDIPEGYSVSREKKERFSLILESASTNQTSMYLCASSLKREYTDTQYFGPGTRLTVL.

This clone appeared a single time. The V gene is TRBV5-3, the J gene TRBJ2-1, with 7 bases fitting TRBD2. TRBV5-3 has ORF status, its function being uncertain. V dropped 0 bases and J dropped 5; count of bases not matched to a gene: 8. This CDR3 region has 16 residues. This CDR3 is CARSLACGSRDNEQFF. The CDR3 DNA sequence: TGTGCCAGAAGCTTGGCGTGCGGGAGTAGGGACAATGAGCAGTTCTTC.

This chain joins TRBV14 and TRBJ2-5; perhaps TRBD2 as D (5 bases). The V and J ends lost 4 bases and 5 bases respectively, with 11 bases between them. The CDR3 has 13 residues. Germline lookup yields CDR1 SGHDN and CDR2 FVKESK. DNA for the CDR3: TGTGCCAGCAGCCCACGGACTTGGGAGACCCAGTACTTC. It yields the protein CASSPRTWETQYF. Based on the CDR3 plus reference TRBV14 and TRBJ2-5, the full variable domain is EAGVTQFPSHSVIEKGQTVTLRCDPISGHDNLYWYRRVMGKEIKFLLHFVKESKQDESGMPNNRFLAERTGGTYSTLKVQPAELEDSGVYFCASSPRTWETQYFGPGTRLLVL.

The chain carries TRBV6-6 and TRBJ2-5; D is unresolved. Germline lookup yields CDR1 MNHNY and CDR2 SVGAGI (reference sequence). This CDR3 has 11 amino acids. V shed 5 bases and J shed 5 bases, with 6 bases lying between them. CDR3 region: CASSQYETQYF. CDR3 sequence (DNA): TGTGCCAGCAGTCAGTACGAGACCCAGTACTTC.

This chain links TRBV4-1 with TRBJ2-3, with 9 bases identical to TRBD1. V was clipped by 7 bases and J by 4 bases; unmatched bases: 6. The CDR3 length is 14 residues. The germline gives CDR1 MGHRA, CDR2 YSYEKL. CDR3 nucleotides: TGCGCCAGCAAGGGGACAGGGAACGCAGATACGCAGTATTTT. It encodes CASKGTGNADTQYF.

Notes on this clone: This likely traces to a read error, being one base from a far larger clone. Other DNA sequences in this sample translate to the same CDR3. The chain has TRBV28 and TRBJ1-5; D not resolved. Germline V gene lookup returns CDR1 MDHEN and CDR2 SYDVKM. The CDR3 has 14 amino acids. DNA of the CDR3: TGTGCCAGTAGTTTATTCGTGCCAAATCAGCCCCAGCATTTT. It specifies CASSLFVPNQPQHF.

The chain combines TRBV9 with TRBJ2-3; D tentatively reads TRBD1 or TRBD2 (5 bases each). The CDR3 has 14 amino acids. Germline CDR1 and CDR2: SGDLS and YYNGEE. Trimming pared 4 bases from V and 4 bases from J, leaving 13 bases between. The CDR3 nucleotides read TGTGCCAGCAGCCCCATGGGGGTCCCAGATACGCAGTATTTT. Its protein is CASSPMGVPDTQYF.

The J gene is TRBJ2-7, the V gene TRBV11-1, with D tentatively TRBD2 (5 bases). CDR1 is SGHAT, CDR2 FQDESV, per germline (reference sequence). V gave up 5 bases and J gave up 3 bases, with 11 bases separating them. This CDR3 is built from 13 residues. The CDR3 here is CASSPGSDYEQYF. The CDR3 DNA is TGTGCCAGCAGCCCGGGGAGCGACTACGAGCAGTACTTC.

This clone appeared a single time. This sequence joins TRBV15 and TRBJ2-7; D may match TRBD1 or TRBD2 (5 bases each). From germline, CDR1 is LNHNV and CDR2 YYDKDF (reference sequence). The V end was cut by 2 bases, the J end by 3 bases, with 14 bases between. The CDR3 has 15 amino acids. Here the CDR3 reads CATSRRRDGNYEQYF. CDR3 bases: TGTGCCACCAGCAGACGCCGGGACGGCAACTACGAGCAGTACTTC.

V usage is TRBV7-9 and J usage is TRBJ1-2, with D unresolved. V gave up 3 bases and J gave up 4 bases, with 9 bases separating them. The CDR3 runs 13 residues. Per germline, CDR1 SEHNR and CDR2 FQNEAQ (reference sequence). The CDR3 here is CASSFRTSYGYTF. The CDR3, as DNA: TGTGCCAGCAGCTTCAGGACCTCCTATGGCTACACCTTC. Combining the CDR3 with reference TRBV7-9 and TRBJ1-2 gives the whole variable domain DTGVSQNPRHKITKRGQNVTFRCDPISEHNRLYWYRQTLGQGPEFLTYFQNEAQLEKSRLLSDRFSAERPKGSFSTLEIQRTEQGDSAMYLCASSFRTSYGYTFGSGTRLTVV.

The rearrangement uses TRBV4-1 and TRBJ2-3; D is perhaps TRBD2 (5 bases). The germline V and J ends were trimmed by 0 bases and 3 bases, with 13 bases remaining between them. Germline V gene lookup returns CDR1 MGHRA and CDR2 YSYEKL. CDR3 size: 16 residues. CDR3 in amino acids: CASSQDGVPGTDTQYF. Written as DNA, the CDR3 is TGCGCCAGCAGCCAAGATGGCGTCCCGGGAACAGATACGCAGTATTTT.